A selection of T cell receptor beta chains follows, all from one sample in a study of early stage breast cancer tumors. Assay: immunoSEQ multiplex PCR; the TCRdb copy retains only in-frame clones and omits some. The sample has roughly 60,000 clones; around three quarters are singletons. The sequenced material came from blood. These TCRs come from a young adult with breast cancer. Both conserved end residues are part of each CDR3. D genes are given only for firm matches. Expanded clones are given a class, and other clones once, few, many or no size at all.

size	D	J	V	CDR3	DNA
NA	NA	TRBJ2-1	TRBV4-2	CASTSKSEYNEQFF	TGTGCCAGCACCTCCAAATCCGAGTACAATGAGCAGTTCTTC
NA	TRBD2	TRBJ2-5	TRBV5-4	CASSSVAGFQETQYF	TGTGCCAGCAGCTCCGTAGCGGGGTTCCAAGAGACCCAGTACTTC
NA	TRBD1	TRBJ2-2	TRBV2	CASRDSITGELFF	TGTGCCAGCCGGGACAGCATTACCGGGGAGCTGTTTTTT
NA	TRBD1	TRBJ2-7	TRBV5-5	CASSLTGGWGYEQYF	TGTGCCAGCAGCCTGACAGGGGGCTGGGGCTACGAGCAGTACTTC
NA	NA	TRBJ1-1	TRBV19	CASSTGLGVQGTEAFF	TGTGCCAGTAGTACTGGGTTGGGAGTTCAGGGCACTGAAGCTTTCTTT
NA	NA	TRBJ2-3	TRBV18	CASSPRDLAAGDTQYF	TGTGCCAGCTCACCACGGGACTTAGCGGCGGGAGATACGCAGTATTTT
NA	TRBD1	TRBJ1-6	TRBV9	CASSVGQSAANSPLHF	TGTGCCAGCAGCGTGGGACAGTCTGCGGCTAATTCACCCCTCCACTTT
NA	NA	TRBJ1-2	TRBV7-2	CASSLVGGNYGYTF	TGTGCCAGCAGCTTAGTCGGAGGAAACTATGGCTACACCTTC
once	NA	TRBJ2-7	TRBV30	CAWKVGGYEQYF	TGTGCCTGGAAAGTGGGAGGTTACGAGCAGTACTTC
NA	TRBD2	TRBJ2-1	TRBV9	CASSVGTSGRSDEQFF	TGTGCCAGCAGCGTCGGGACTAGCGGGAGAAGCGATGAGCAGTTCTTC
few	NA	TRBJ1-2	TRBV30	CAWSVRGPDGYTF	TGTGCCTGGAGTGTACGAGGGCCCGATGGCTACACCTTC
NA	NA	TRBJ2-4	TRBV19	CASSILLAKNIQYF	TGTGCCAGTAGTATTCTACTAGCCAAAAACATTCAGTACTTC
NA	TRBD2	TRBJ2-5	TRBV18	CASSLGTSGKETQYF	TGTGCCAGCTCACTCGGGACTAGCGGGAAAGAGACCCAGTACTTC
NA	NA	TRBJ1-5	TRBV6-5	CASSLNRAGSNQPQHF	TGTGCCAGCAGTTTGAACAGGGCCGGGAGCAATCAGCCCCAGCATTTT
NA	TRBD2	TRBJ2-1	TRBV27	CASSLTAGVGNEQFF	TGTGCCAGCAGTTTAACAGCGGGAGTGGGAAATGAGCAGTTCTTC
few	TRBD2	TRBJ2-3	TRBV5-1	CASSPPLAGGTDTQYF	TGCGCCAGCAGCCCCCCCCTAGCGGGGGGCACAGATACGCAGTATTTT
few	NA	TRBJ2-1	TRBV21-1	CATSSDPSYNEQFF	TGTGCCACCTCGTCAGACCCTTCCTACAATGAGCAGTTCTTC
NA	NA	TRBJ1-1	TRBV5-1	CASSWEGRGDTEAFF	TGCGCCAGCAGCTGGGAGGGAAGGGGGGACACTGAAGCTTTCTTT
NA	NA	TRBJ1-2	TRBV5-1	CASRPGNYGYTF	TGCGCCAGCAGACCCGGAAACTATGGCTACACCTTC
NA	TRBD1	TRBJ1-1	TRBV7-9	CASSPQPGQGMNTEAFF	TGTGCCAGCAGCCCCCAACCGGGACAGGGAATGAACACTGAAGCTTTCTTT
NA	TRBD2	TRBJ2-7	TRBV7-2	CASSLGGLAGGTYEQYF	TGTGCCAGCAGCTTAGGTGGACTAGCGGGAGGAACCTACGAGCAGTACTTC
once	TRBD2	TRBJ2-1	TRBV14	CASSQLSGASYNEQFF	TGTGCCAGCAGCCAACTTAGCGGGGCCTCCTACAATGAGCAGTTCTTC
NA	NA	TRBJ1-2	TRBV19	CASSISREEGYTF	TGTGCCAGTAGTATAAGCAGGGAGGAGGGCTACACCTTC
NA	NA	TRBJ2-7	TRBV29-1	CSVEVGGYEQYF	TGCAGCGTTGAGGTCGGAGGGTACGAGCAGTACTTC
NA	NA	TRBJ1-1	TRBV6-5	CASSGTAEAFF	TGTGCCAGCAGCGGGACCGCCGAAGCTTTCTTT
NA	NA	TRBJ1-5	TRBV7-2	CASSYSGTSGFGNQPQHF	TGTGCCAGCAGCTATTCCGGGACAAGCGGATTTGGCAATCAGCCCCAGCATTTT
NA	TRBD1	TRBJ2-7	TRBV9	CASSVGSGGPYEQYF	TGTGCCAGCAGCGTAGGGTCAGGGGGACCCTACGAGCAGTACTTC
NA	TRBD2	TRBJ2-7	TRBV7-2	CASSLARTSGGYEQYF	TGTGCCAGCAGCTTAGCTCGGACTAGCGGTGGCTACGAGCAGTACTTC
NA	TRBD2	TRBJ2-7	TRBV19	CASSIVRLAGEPHEQYF	TGTGCCAGTAGTATAGTGAGACTAGCGGGAGAACCCCACGAGCAGTACTTC